This T cell receptor (beta chain) originates from a study of T cells after yellow fever vaccination. Study results and limitations: Booster sampling recovered most clones from primary vaccination (approximately 97% CD4, around 88% CD8). Peaking on day 5 versus 15, the secondary response was faster but weaker. Contaminants from the bulk population, in the form of abundant clonotypes, could be found in FACS-sorted repertoires.

A 5'RACE template-switching step, the method used to make TCR cDNA, added a universal primer site and UMIs. One entry per CDR3 protein, called by TCRdb with MiXCR from the 5' RACE reads. The sample includes 95,000 to 150,000 distinct CDR3 sequences, around 15% seen only once; the top ten take roughly 45%. Looked up from germline, CDR1 is LGHNA and CDR2 is YNFKEQ. Trimming removed 4 bases from V and 0 bases from J; junction bases left unmatched: 5. The CDR3 covers 15 residues. A word on this clonotype: The antigen is undetermined.

The TCR sequence derives from a man aged 18 to 30 who received the YFV17D yellow fever vaccine. This chain uses TRBV4-2 with TRBJ1-1; TRBD1 matches at 7 bases. The specimen was CD8+ T cells sorted from PBMCs, collected 5 days after the yellow fever booster vaccination. The CDR3 bases are TGTGCCAGCAGCCCCGAGACAGGGCTGAACACTGAAGCTTTCTTT. Translating gives CASSPETGLNTEAFF.